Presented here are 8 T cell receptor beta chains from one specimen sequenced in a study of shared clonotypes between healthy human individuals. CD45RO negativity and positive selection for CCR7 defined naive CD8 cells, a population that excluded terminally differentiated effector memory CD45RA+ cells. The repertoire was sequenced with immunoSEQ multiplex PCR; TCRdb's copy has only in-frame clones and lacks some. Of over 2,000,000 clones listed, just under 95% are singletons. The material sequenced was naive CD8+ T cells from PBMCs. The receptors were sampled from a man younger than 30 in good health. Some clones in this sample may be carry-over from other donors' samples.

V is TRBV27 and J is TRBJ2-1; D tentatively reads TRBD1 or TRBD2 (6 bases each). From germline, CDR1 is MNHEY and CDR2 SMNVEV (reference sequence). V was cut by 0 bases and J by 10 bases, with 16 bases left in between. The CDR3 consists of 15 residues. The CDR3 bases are TGTGCCAGCAGTTTATCTCCCCGGGGGCTAAGGGAGCAGTTCTTC. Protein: CASSLSPRGLREQFF.

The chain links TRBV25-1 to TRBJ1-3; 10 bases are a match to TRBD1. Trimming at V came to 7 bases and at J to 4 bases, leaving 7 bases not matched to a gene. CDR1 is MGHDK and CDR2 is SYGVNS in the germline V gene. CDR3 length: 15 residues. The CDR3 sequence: CASTPGTGAGNTIYF. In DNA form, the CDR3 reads TGTGCCAGCACCCCCGGGACAGGGGCAGGAAACACCATATATTTT.

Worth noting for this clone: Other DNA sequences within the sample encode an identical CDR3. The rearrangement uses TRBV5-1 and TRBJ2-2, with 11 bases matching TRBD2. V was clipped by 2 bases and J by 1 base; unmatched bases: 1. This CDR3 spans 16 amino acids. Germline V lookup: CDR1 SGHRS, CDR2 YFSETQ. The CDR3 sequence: CASSLGLAGNTGELFF. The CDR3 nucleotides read TGCGCCAGCAGCTTAGGACTAGCGGGGAACACCGGGGAGCTGTTTTTT.

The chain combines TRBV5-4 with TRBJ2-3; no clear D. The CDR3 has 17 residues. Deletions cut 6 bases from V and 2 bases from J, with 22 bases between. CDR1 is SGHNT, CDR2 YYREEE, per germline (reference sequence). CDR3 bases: TGTGCCAGCACCTTCGACACCGTACGTTACAACACAGATACGCAGTATTTT. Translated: CASTFDTVRYNTDTQYF.

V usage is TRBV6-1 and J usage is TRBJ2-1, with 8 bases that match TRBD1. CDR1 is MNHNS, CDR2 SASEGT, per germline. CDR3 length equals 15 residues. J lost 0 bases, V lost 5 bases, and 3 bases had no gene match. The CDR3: CASSIDRGSYNEQFF. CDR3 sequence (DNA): TGTGCCAGCAGTATCGACAGGGGCTCCTACAATGAGCAGTTCTTC.

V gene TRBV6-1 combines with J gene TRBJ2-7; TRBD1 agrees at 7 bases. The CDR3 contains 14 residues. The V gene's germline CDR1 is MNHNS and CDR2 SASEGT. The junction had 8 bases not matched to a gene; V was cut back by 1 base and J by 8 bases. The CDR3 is CASSEVLSGQQQYF. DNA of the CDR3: TGTGCCAGCAGTGAAGTTCTATCGGGACAGCAGCAGTACTTC.

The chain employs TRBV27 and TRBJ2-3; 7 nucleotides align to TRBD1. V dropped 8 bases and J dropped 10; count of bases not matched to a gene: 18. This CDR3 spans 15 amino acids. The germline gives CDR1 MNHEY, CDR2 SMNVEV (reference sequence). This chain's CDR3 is CASAPGTAIKLAQYF. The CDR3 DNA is TGTGCCAGCGCCCCAGGGACAGCTATCAAATTAGCGCAGTATTTT.

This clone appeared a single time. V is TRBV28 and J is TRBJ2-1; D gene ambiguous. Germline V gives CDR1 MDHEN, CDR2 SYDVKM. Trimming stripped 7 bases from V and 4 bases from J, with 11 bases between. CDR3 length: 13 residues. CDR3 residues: CASTLNIYNEQFF. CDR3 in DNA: TGTGCCAGCACCTTAAACATATACAATGAGCAGTTCTTC.